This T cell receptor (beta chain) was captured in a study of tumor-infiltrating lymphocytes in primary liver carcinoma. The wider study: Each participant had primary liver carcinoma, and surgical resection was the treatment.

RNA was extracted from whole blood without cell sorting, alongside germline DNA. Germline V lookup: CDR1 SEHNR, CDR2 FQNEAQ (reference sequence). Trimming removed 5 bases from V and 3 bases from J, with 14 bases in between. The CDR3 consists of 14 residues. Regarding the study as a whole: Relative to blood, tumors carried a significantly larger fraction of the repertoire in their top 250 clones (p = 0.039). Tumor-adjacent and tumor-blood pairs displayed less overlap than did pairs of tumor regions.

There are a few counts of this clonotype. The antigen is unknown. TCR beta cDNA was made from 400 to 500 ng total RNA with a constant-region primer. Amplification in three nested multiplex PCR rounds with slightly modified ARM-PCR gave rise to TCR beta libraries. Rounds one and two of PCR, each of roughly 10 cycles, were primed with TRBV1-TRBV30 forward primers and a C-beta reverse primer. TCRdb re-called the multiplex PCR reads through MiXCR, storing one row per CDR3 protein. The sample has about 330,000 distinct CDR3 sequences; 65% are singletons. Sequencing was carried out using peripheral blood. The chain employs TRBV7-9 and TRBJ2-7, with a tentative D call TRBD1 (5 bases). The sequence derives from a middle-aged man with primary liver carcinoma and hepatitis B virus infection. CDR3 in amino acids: CASSLFTDSYEQYF. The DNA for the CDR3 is TGTGCCAGCAGCCTTTTTACCGACAGCTACGAGCAGTACTTC.